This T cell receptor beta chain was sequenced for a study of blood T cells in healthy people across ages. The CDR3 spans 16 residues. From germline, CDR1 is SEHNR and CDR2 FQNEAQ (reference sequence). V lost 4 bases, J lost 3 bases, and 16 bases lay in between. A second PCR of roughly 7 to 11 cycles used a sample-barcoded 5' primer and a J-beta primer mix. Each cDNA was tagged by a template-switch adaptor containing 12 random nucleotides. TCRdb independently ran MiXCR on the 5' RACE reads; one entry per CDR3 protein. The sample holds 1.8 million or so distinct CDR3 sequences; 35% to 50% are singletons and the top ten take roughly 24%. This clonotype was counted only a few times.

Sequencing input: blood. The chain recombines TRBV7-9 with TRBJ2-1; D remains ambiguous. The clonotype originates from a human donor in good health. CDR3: CASSSFRRLDYNEQFF. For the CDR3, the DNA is TGTGCCAGCAGCTCCTTCCGCCGACTGGACTACAATGAGCAGTTCTTC.